This TCR beta chain came from a study of control samples from healthy donors and cancer patients. This table comes from immunoSEQ multiplex PCR, and its TCRdb copy is limited to in-frame clones, with some not included. In the table there are about 86,000 clones, approximately 93% of which are singletons. J lost 6 bases, V lost 2 bases, and 9 bases had no gene match. Germline CDR1 is SGHNT and CDR2 is YYREEE (reference sequence). The CDR3 runs to 15 residues. The TCR originated in a woman in her 30s in good health. Input material: blood. V usage is TRBV5-4 and J usage is TRBJ2-3; the match to TRBD2 covers 7 bases. DNA of the CDR3: TGTGCCAGCAGCTTCCGACTAGCAGCGGTGGATACGCAGTATTTT. As protein: CASSFRLAAVDTQYF. The full variable domain, in which reference TRBV5-4 and TRBJ2-3 provide the parts outside the CDR3, is ETGVTQSPTHLIKTRGQQVTLRCSSQSGHNTVSWYQQALGQGPQFIFQYYREEENGRGNFPPRFSGLQFPNYSSELNVNALELDDSALYLCASSFRLAAVDTQYFGPGTRLTVL.